These T cell receptor beta chains were read from a single sample in a study of T cells in Graves' hyperthyroidism and ophthalmopathy. TCRdb processed the multiplex PCR reads anew with MiXCR; each CDR3 protein has one entry. This table has more than 300,000 distinct CDR3 sequences, roughly 15% appearing once. Sequenced input: blood. These receptors were collected from a woman aged 25 to 39 with Graves' hyperthyroidism that later progressed to Graves' ophthalmopathy. CDR3s include the opening cysteine and the closing phenylalanine or tryptophan. The D gene is left open where the match is weak. The size entry is marked missing in some rows and otherwise reads once, few, many or a size class.

J,D,size,V,DNA,CDR3
TRBJ2-2,NA,many,TRBV7-6,TGTGCCAGCAGCCCCCTTTTCAAGGAGCTGTTTTTT,CASSPLFKELFF
TRBJ1-2,TRBD1,NA,TRBV12-3/TRBV12-4,TGTGCCAGCAGGGTCCGGACAGGGGGCTATGGCTACACCTTC,CASRVRTGGYGYTF
TRBJ2-3,NA,many,TRBV2,TGTGCCAGCAGTGTGGTGGAAGATACGCAGTATTTT,CASSVVEDTQYF
TRBJ2-1,TRBD1,NA,TRBV18,TGTGCCAGCTCACCAACTGGACAGGGGTGGAATGAGCAGTTCTTC,CASSPTGQGWNEQFF
TRBJ2-3,NA,many,TRBV28,TGTGCCTCTGCCCAGGGCCTCAGCACAGATACGCAGTATTTT,CASAQGLSTDTQYF
TRBJ2-5,TRBD1,NA,TRBV27,TGTGCCGGCAACAGACGACAAACAGGGGTACTACAAGAGACCCAGTACTTC,CAGNRRQTGVLQETQYF
TRBJ1-2,TRBD1,NA,TRBV2,TGTGCCAGCAGTGAGGGGACAGGTACTAATGGCTACACCTTC,CASSEGTGTNGYTF
TRBJ1-4,NA,many,TRBV28,TGTGCCAGCAGACTCGTAGCAACTAATGAAAAACTGTTTTTT,CASRLVATNEKLFF
TRBJ1-4,NA,NA,TRBV12-3/TRBV12-4,TGTGCCAGCAGTTTAAGGCCAACTAATGAAAAACTGTTTTTT,CASSLRPTNEKLFF
TRBJ1-4,NA,NA,TRBV18,TGTGCCAGCTCACCACAGGGTACTAATGAAAAACTGTTTTTT,CASSPQGTNEKLFF
TRBJ1-1,TRBD1,many,TRBV19,TGTGCCAGTAGTCCCTTGGACAGGGGGCTTGACACTGAAGCTTTCTTT,CASSPLDRGLDTEAFF
TRBJ2-7,TRBD1,few,TRBV18,TGTGCCAGCTCACCGCCAGACAGGGTGAGCTCCTACGAGCAGTACTTC,CASSPPDRVSSYEQYF
TRBJ2-7,TRBD2,many,TRBV2,TGTGCCAGCAGCCGGGGACTAGCTCTCTACGAGCAGTACTTC,CASSRGLALYEQYF
TRBJ2-2,NA,NA,TRBV18,TGTGCCAGCTCACCGTTTCGGACAGCCGTACGGTTTATCGAGAGGAACACCGGGGAGCTGTTTTTT,CASSPFRTAVRFIERNTGELFF
TRBJ2-5,NA,NA,TRBV5-1,TGCGCCAGCAGCCCCCAGGGGGGGCTGGTGGAGACCCAGTACTTC,CASSPQGGLVETQYF
TRBJ1-1,NA,many,TRBV12-3/TRBV12-4,TGTGCCAGCACAGTTTATCAGGGCCGCACTGAAGCTTTCTTT,CASTVYQGRTEAFF